This T cell receptor beta chain is drawn from a study of T cells after yellow fever vaccination. Overall study results and limits: Once the booster was given, most primary-vaccination clones reappeared, at roughly 96% for CD4 and more than 85% for CD8. Among all clonotypes, a small share was observed in both CD4 and CD8 compartments. Abundant clonotypes from the bulk population could have been carried over as contaminants into FACS-sorted repertoires.

The TCR cDNA carried a universal primer site and UMIs from 5'RACE template switching. MiXCR, run by TCRdb on the 5' RACE reads, gives a single entry per CDR3 protein. This table holds some 500,000 distinct CDR3 sequences, roughly 14% found once. With respect to this clonotype: The antigen is not known.

The sequence was collected from a man younger than 45 who received the YFV17D yellow fever vaccine. The starting material was PBMCs, obtained on the day of the yellow fever booster vaccination.

This CDR3 is CASSFQGANGYTF. As DNA, the CDR3 is TGTGCCAGCAGTTTTCAGGGGGCCAATGGCTACACCTTC. The chain joins TRBV28 to TRBJ1-2; 8 nucleotides align to TRBD1. CDR1 and CDR2 from the germline V gene are MDHEN and SYDVKM. The CDR3 spans 13 residues. V lost 3 bases and J lost 6; bases outside the gene matches: 3.